This T cell receptor beta chain came from a study of vaccination and CD4 T cells after COVID-19. The wider study: Between diagnosis and the drawing of post-COVID samples lay a median roughly 91 days (range 35 to 161).

The germline V gene encodes CDR1 SNHLY and CDR2 FYNNEI. V lost 6 bases and J 6 bases, leaving 9 bases between the germline ends. CDR3 size: 13 residues. Once obtained from cultured CD4+ T cells, the DNA was sequenced using the Oncomine TCR Beta short-read assay. A single record per CDR3 protein comes from TCRdb applying MiXCR to the PCR reads. The data show about 11,000 distinct CDR3 sequences, 40% to 55% seen once. The sample holds a few counts of this clonotype. Its antigen is unknown. The treatment: roughly 10-day PBMC culture with coronavirus spike peptide pools or control peptides (ViraFEST assay). Peptide pool stimulation in ViraFEST expanded antigen-specific T cells, whose TCRs were then sequenced. Cell culture was performed with two million PBMCs per well in the presence of about 9.3 IU/ml IL-2 and 10 ug/ml peptide pools.

The sample consisted of CD4+ T cells from blood, cultured in vitro. This rearrangement joins TRBV2 to TRBJ1-6; D not certain. The clonotype was recovered from a human donor who had recovered from COVID-19. The CDR3 here is CASRWQSNSPLHF. CDR3 nucleotides: TGTGCCAGCAGGTGGCAAAGTAATTCACCCCTCCACTTT.